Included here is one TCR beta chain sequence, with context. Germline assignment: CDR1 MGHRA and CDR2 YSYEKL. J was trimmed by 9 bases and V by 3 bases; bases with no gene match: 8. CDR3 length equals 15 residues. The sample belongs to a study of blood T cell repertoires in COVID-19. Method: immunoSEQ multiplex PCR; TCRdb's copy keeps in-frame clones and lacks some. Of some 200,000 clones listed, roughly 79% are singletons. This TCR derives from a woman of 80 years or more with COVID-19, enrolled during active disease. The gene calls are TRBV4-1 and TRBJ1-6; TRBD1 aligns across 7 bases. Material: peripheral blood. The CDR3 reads CASSQPGQGVSPLHF. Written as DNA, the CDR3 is TGCGCCAGCAGCCAGCCCGGCCAGGGGGTTTCACCCCTCCACTTT.